The source of this TCR beta chain is a study of pediatric ulcerative colitis. Points from the study as a whole: Compared with controls, ulcerative colitis showed greater blood-rectum clone sharing.

V gave up 6 bases and J gave up 2 bases, with 20 bases separating them. CDR1 LNHDA and CDR2 SQIVND come from the germline V gene (reference sequence). CDR3 length: 17 amino acids. Assay used: immunoSEQ multiplex PCR; TCRdb lists only in-frame clones, some missing. The sample shows tens of thousands of clones, approximately 87% of them seen only once. With regard to this clone: No antigen is known for it.

The sample was blood. The chain uses TRBV19 and TRBJ1-5; possibly TRBD1 for D (5 bases). This TCR was sampled from a boy aged 5-17 years who was a control in a study of pediatric ulcerative colitis. CDR3: CASRLGAGVWGNQPQHF. The CDR3 DNA reads TGTGCCAGTAGGCTCGGGGCGGGGGTTTGGGGCAATCAGCCCCAGCATTTT.